This T cell receptor (beta chain) was sequenced in a study of technical replicates of blood from several donors. Germline V gene data show CDR1 as LNHDA and CDR2 as SQIVND (reference sequence). The CDR3 contains 14 residues. The V and J ends lost 11 bases and 5 bases, in that order; junction bases with no gene match: 11. The protocol was immunoSEQ multiplex PCR, while the TCRdb copy is restricted to in-frame clones and leaves out a portion. The sample lists around 100,000 clones; around 96% were seen once. The sequence was collected from a human donor in good health. Input material: T cells isolated from PBMCs. The rearrangement joins TRBV19 to TRBJ2-2; 7 positions match TRBD2. The CDR3, as DNA: TGTGCCGGACGGGGGGAGGGCCGAACCGGGGAGCTGTTTTTT. It specifies CAGRGEGRTGELFF.